This T cell receptor (beta chain) appears in the sequencing data of a study of blood T cell repertoires in COVID-19. The data were produced by immunoSEQ multiplex PCR, yet TCRdb's version contains in-frame clones alone and is incomplete. The sample has about 230,000 clones, roughly 80% seen once. Between the trimmed V and J ends, which lost 3 bases and 10 bases, there was a span of 22 bases. CDR3 length: 15 amino acids. From germline, CDR1 is GTSNPN and CDR2 SVGIG (reference sequence). Sequenced input: peripheral blood. The source is a woman in her seventies with active or convalescent COVID-19. V gene TRBV30 combines with J gene TRBJ2-1, with D possibly being TRBD2 (7 bases). The CDR3 nucleotides read TGTGCCTGGAGGCCCTCCGGGGGGCCCTCTTTAGAGCAGTTCTTC. It translates to CAWRPSGGPSLEQFF.